This TCR beta chain was retrieved from a study of OX40 agonist ivuxolimab in advanced cancers. Looking at the study overall: One patient with hepatocellular carcinoma and two with cutaneous melanoma, three in all, had partial responses.

The table came from immunoSEQ multiplex PCR; TCRdb's copy has only in-frame clones and leaves some out. The table records 35,000 to 55,000 clones, roughly 80% of them present only once. Points from the study as a whole: Clonal expansion was among the lowest in partial responders at 0.1-3.0 mg/kg, especially CD8+.

Trimming cost V 1 base and J 8 bases, with 17 bases left between them. Per germline, CDR1 SGHVS and CDR2 FNYEAQ. The CDR3 sequence is 15 residues long. Only one count was recorded for this clone. What it binds is unknown. Sequenced here: CD4+ or CD8+ T cells sorted from blood, sampled in a trial of the OX40 agonist ivuxolimab. The receptor comes from an adult with an advanced solid tumor such as melanoma, head and neck, liver or kidney cancer. The chain employs TRBV7-6 and TRBJ1-1; tentatively, D is TRBD1 (5 bases). CDR3 sequence (DNA): TGTGCCAGCAGCTTAGTGGCAGCGGGGGGTTACGAAGCTTTCTTT. Its translation: CASSLVAAGGYEAFF.